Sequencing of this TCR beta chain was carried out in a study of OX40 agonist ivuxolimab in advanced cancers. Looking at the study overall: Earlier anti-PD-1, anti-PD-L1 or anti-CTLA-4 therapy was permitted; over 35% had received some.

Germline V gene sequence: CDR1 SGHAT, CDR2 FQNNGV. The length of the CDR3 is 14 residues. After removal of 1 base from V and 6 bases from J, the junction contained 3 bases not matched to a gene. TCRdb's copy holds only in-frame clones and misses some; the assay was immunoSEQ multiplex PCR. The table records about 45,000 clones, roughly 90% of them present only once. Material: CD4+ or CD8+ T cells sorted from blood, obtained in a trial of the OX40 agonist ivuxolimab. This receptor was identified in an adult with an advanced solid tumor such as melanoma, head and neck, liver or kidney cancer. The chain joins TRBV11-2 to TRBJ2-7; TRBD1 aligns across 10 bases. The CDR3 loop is CASSLGQGAGEQYF. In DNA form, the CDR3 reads TGTGCCAGCAGCTTAGGACAGGGGGCGGGCGAGCAGTACTTC.